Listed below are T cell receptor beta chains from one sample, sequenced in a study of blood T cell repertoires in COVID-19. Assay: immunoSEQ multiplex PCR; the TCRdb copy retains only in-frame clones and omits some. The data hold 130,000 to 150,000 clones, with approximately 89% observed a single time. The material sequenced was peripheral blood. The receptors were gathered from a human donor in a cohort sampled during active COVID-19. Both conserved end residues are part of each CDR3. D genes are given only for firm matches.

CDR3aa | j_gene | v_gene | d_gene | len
CASSDRRGQTEAFF | TRBJ1-1 | TRBV6-1 | TRBD1 | 14
CASSVGGSYQPQHF | TRBJ1-5 | TRBV9 | - | 14
CASSGGTGSPLHF | TRBJ1-6 | TRBV7-9 | - | 13
CASSLETAGNTIYF | TRBJ1-3 | TRBV5-1 | - | 14
CASSVYSSTDTQYF | TRBJ2-3 | TRBV9 | - | 14
CASSRLSYNEQFF | TRBJ2-1 | TRBV6-6 | - | 13
CASSPGTGVSSPLHF | TRBJ1-6 | TRBV18 | TRBD1 | 15
CATSTGTVPYEQYF | TRBJ2-7 | TRBV9 | TRBD1 | 14
CASSFSGSMNTEAFF | TRBJ1-1 | TRBV27 | - | 15
CASSLRGGDGYTF | TRBJ1-2 | TRBV7-3 | - | 13
CASSSTGAHNEKLFF | TRBJ1-4 | TRBV7-2 | TRBD1 | 15
CASSQERPRVGFNQPQHF | TRBJ1-5 | TRBV4-1 | - | 18
CASSLSGGANEQFF | TRBJ2-1 | TRBV11-2 | TRBD2 | 14
CASSQDSQTRRVNEQYF | TRBJ2-7 | TRBV4-1 | - | 17
CASTLGGLAGETQYF | TRBJ2-5 | TRBV7-2 | TRBD2 | 15
CASSQVGDKDYNEQFF | TRBJ2-1 | TRBV4-2 | - | 16
CASSMEQGLGQPQHF | TRBJ1-5 | TRBV19 | TRBD1 | 15
CSASRGVQPQHF | TRBJ1-5 | TRBV20-1 | - | 12
CASSPGLAGGRETQYF | TRBJ2-5 | TRBV18 | TRBD2 | 16
CSVFTGDTGELFF | TRBJ2-2 | TRBV29-1 | TRBD1 | 13
CASIHPDLELFF | TRBJ2-2 | TRBV7-9 | - | 12
CASSRGHLPDTQYF | TRBJ2-3 | TRBV2 | - | 14